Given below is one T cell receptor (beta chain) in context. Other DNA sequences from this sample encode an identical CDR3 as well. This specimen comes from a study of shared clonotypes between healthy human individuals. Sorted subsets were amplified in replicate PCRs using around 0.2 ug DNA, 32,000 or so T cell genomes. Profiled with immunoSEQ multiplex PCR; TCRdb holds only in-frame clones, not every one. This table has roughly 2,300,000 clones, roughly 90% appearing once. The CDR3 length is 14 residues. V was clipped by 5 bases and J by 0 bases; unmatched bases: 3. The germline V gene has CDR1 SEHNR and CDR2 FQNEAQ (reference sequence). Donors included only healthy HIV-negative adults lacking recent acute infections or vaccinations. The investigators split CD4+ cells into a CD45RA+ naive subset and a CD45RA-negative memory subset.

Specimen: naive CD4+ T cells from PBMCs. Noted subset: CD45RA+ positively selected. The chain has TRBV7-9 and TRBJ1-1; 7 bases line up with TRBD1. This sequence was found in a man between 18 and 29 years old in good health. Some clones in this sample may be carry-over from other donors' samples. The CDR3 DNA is TGTGCCAGCAGCCTGGGACAGCTGAACACTGAAGCTTTCTTT. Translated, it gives CASSLGQLNTEAFF.